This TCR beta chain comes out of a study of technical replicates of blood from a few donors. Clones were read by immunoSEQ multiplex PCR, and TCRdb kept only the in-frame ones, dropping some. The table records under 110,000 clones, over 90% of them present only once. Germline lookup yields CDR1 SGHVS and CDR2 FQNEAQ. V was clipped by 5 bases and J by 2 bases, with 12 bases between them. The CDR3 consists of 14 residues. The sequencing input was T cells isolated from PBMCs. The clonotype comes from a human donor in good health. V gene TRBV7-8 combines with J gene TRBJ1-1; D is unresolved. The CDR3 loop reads CASSRREINTEAFF. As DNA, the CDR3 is TGTGCCAGCAGCAGACGGGAGATTAACACTGAAGCTTTCTTT.